This TCR beta chain appears in the sequencing data of a study of blood T cell repertoires in COVID-19. Using immunoSEQ multiplex PCR, the repertoire was profiled, and TCRdb retains in-frame clones only, with some absent. The table has under 100,000 clones, 81% seen once; the top ten hold nearly 25%. V lost 2 bases, J lost 5 bases, and 14 bases lay in between. The CDR3 has 15 residues. Germline V CDR1 and CDR2: SGHTS, YDEGEE. The specimen sequenced was peripheral blood. The V gene is TRBV5-8, the J gene TRBJ1-5, with D maybe TRBD1 (5 bases). This sequence was found in a man older than 75 with active or convalescent COVID-19. In DNA, the CDR3 is TGTGCCAGCAGCTTTGGGGGGGGGAGAGATCAGCCCCAGCATTTT. This gives the protein CASSFGGGRDQPQHF.